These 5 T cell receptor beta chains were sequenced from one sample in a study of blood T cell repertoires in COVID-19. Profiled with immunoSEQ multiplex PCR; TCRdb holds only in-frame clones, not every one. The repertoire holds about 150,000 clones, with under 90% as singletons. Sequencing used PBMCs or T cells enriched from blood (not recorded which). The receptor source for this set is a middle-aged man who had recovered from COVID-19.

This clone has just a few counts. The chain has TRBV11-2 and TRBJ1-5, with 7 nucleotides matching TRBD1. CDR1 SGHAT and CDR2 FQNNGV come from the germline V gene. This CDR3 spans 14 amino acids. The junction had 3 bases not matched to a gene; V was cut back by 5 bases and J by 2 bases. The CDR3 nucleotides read TGTGCCAGCAGCCAAACAGGGGGCAATCAGCCCCAGCATTTT. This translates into CASSQTGGNQPQHF.

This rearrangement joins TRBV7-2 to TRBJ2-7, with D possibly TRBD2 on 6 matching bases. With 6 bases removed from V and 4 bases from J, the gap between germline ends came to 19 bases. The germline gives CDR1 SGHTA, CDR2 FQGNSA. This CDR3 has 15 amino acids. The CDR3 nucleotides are TGTGCCAGCAGAACAACCTCTAGCGCGGGTTACGAGCAGTACTTC. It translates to CASRTTSSAGYEQYF.

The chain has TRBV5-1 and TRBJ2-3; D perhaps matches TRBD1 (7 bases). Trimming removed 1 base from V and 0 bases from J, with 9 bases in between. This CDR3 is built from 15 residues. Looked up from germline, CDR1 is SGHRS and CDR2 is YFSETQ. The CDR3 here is CASSLQGGSTDTQYF. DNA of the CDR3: TGCGCCAGCAGCTTGCAGGGGGGAAGCACAGATACGCAGTATTTT. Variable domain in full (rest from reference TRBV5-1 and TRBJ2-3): KAGVTQTPRYLIKTRGQQVTLSCSPISGHRSVSWYQQTPGQGLQFLFEYFSETQRNKGNFPGRFSGRQFSNSRSEMNVSTLELGDSALYLCASSLQGGSTDTQYFGPGTRLTVL.

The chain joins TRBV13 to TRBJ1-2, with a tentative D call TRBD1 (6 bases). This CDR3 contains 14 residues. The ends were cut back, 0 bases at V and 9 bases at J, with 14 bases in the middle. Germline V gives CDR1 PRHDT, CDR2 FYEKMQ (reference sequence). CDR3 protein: CASSLGRRGKSYTF. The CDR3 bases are TGTGCCAGCAGCTTAGGCCGTAGGGGGAAGAGCTACACCTTC.

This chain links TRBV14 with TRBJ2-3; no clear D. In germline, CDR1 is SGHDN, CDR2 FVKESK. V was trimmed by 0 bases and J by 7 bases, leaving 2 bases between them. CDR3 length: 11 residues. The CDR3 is CASSQDNTQYF. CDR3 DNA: TGTGCCAGCAGCCAAGATAATACGCAGTATTTT.